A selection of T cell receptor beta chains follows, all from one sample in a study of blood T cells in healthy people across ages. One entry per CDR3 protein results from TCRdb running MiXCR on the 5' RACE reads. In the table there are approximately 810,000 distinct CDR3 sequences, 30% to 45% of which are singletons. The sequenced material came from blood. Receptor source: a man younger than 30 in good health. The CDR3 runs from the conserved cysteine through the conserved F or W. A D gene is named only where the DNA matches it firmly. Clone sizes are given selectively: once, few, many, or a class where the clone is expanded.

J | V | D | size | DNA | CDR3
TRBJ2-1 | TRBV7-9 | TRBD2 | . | TGTGCCAGCAGCCTCGATGGGACTAGCGGGGAGCAGCTCTTC | CASSLDGTSGEQLF
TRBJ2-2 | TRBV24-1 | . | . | TGTGCCACCAGCTCAAGCTCGGGACCTGGGGAGCTGTTTTTT | CATSSSSGPGELFF
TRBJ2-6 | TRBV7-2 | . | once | TGTGCCAGCAGCTTGGGCAGCGCTGGGGCCAACGTCCTGACTTTC | CASSLGSAGANVLTF
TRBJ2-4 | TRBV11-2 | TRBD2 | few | TGTGCCAGCAGCTTAGCTGGTCCGGGGGGAAACATTCAGTACTTC | CASSLAGPGGNIQYF
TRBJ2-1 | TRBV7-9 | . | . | TGTGCCAGCAGCGGAGGAGTATCCAATGAGCAGTTCTTC | CASSGGVSNEQFF
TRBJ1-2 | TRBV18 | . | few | TGTGCCAGCTCACCACCGTGGGGGGCAGATCGTCCTGACTATGGCTACACCTTC | CASSPPWGADRPDYGYTF
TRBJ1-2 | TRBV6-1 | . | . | TGTGCCAGCAGGAAGGACGGAGTCTATGGCTACACCTTC | CASRKDGVYGYTF
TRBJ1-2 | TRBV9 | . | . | TGTGCCAGCAGCGTAGACACAGGATCTTTAGGGGGCTACACCTTC | CASSVDTGSLGGYTF
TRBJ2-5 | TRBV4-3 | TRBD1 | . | TGCGCCAGCAGCCAAGAGGTGACAGGGGCAGAGACCCAGTACTTC | CASSQEVTGAETQYF
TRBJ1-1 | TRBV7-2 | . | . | TGTGCCAGCAGCGGGAGTTTAAGAACTGAAGCTTTCTTT | CASSGSLRTEAFF
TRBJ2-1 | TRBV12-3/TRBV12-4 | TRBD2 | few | TGTGCCAGCAATAGAGCGGGGGACCAGCAGTTCTTC | CASNRAGDQQFF
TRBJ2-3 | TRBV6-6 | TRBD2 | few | TGTGCCAGCAGTTACACTAGCGGGCGTACAGATACGCAGTATTTT | CASSYTSGRTDTQYF
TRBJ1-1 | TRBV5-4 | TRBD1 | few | TGTGCCAGCAGCTTGGGACAGGGTTTCAACACTGAAGCTTTCTTT | CASSLGQGFNTEAFF
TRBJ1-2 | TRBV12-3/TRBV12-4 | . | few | TGTGCCAGCACCTTGAGTGGGAGTGGCTACACCTTC | CASTLSGSGYTF
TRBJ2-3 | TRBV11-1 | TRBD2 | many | TGTGCCAGCAGCTCCTGGACTAGCGGGCGGGAAGATACGCAGTATTTT | CASSSWTSGREDTQYF
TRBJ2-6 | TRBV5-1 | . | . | TGCGCCAGCAGCGGCTGGGTAGGGGGAAGCTCTGGGGCCAACGTCCTGACTTTC | CASSGWVGGSSGANVLTF
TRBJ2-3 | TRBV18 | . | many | TGTGCCAGCAGCCCCTCAGATACGCAGTATTTT | CASSPSDTQYF
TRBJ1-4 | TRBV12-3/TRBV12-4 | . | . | TGTGCCAGCAGTTGGGACGAGTATTCAACTAATGAAAAACTGTTTTTT | CASSWDEYSTNEKLFF
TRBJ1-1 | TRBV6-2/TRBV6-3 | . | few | TGTGCCAGCTTGGGTCGTTTCGCTGAAGCTTTCTTT | CASLGRFAEAFF
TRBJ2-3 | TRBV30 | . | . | TGTGCCTGGAGTTTTCCGGGGGGCGCAGATACGCAGTATTTT | CAWSFPGGADTQYF
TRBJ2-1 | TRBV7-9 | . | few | TGTGCCAGCAGCCCCGAGGTACAGACACACAATGAGCAGTTCTTC | CASSPEVQTHNEQFF
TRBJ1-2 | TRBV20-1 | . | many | TGCAGTGCTAGACAGGACACCTATGGCTACACCTTC | CSARQDTYGYTF
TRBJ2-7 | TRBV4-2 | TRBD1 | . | TGTGCCAGCAGCCAACCCACCGGGACAGACCTCTACGAGCAGTACTTC | CASSQPTGTDLYEQYF
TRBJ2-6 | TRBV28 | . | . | TGTGCCAGCAACAGGGTAACTGGGGCCAACGTCCTGACTTTC | CASNRVTGANVLTF
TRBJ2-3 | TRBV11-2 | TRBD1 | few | TGTGCCAGCAGCCCAAGGCGAGGGGGCCGAAACACAGATACGCAGTATTTT | CASSPRRGGRNTDTQYF
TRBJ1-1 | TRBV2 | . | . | TGTGCCAGCAGTGAGGAAGAGAACACTGAAGCTTTCTTT | CASSEEENTEAFF
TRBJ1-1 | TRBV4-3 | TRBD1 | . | TGCGCCAGCAGCCATCCCCGGGACAGGGGGGGCACTGAAGCTTTCTTT | CASSHPRDRGGTEAFF
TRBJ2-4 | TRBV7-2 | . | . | TGTGCCAGCAGCTTAGGTTTCAGGGAGGAAAACATTCAGTACTTC | CASSLGFREENIQYF
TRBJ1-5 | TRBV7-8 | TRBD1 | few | TGTGCCAGCAGCCAAGGGAAAACAGGGGTCAGCAATCAGCCCCAGCATTTT | CASSQGKTGVSNQPQHF
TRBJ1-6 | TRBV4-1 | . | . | TGCGCCAGCAGCCGCGGACCTCTCTCAGGCCCTTATAATTCACCCCTCCACTTT | CASSRGPLSGPYNSPLHF
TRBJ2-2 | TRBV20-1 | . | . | TGCAGTGCTAGACACAGAACGAACACCGGGGAGCTGTTTTTT | CSARHRTNTGELFF
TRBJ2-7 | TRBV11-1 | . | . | TGTGCCAGCAGCTCAGACGGGGAGTTGTACAATGAGCAGTACTTC | CASSSDGELYNEQYF
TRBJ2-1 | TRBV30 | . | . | TGTGCCTGGGACAGAGACAATGAGCAGTTCTTC | CAWDRDNEQFF
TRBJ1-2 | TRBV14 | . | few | TGTGCCAGCAGCCAAGAGGGTACGGGATGGTATGGCTACACCTTC | CASSQEGTGWYGYTF
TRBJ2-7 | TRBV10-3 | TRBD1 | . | TGTGCCACTCGGACAGGGGCGACCTACGAGCAGTACTTC | CATRTGATYEQYF
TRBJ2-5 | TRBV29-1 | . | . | TGCAGCGGCAATCGAAGGGAGACCCAGTACTTC | CSGNRRETQYF
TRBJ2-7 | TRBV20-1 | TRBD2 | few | TGCAGTGCTGGACTAGCGTACGAGCAGTACTTC | CSAGLAYEQYF
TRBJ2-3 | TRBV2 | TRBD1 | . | TGTGCCAGCAGTGAAGCCCGGACAGGGGCAGATACGCAGTATTTT | CASSEARTGADTQYF
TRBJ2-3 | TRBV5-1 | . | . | TGCGCCAGCAGCTTGGGTCCGTTGAGGGGGTTGCCAGATACGCAGTATTTT | CASSLGPLRGLPDTQYF
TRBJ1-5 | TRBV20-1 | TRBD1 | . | TGCGGTGCGGACAGGGGGTTGAACAATCAGCCCCAGCATTTT | CGADRGLNNQPQHF